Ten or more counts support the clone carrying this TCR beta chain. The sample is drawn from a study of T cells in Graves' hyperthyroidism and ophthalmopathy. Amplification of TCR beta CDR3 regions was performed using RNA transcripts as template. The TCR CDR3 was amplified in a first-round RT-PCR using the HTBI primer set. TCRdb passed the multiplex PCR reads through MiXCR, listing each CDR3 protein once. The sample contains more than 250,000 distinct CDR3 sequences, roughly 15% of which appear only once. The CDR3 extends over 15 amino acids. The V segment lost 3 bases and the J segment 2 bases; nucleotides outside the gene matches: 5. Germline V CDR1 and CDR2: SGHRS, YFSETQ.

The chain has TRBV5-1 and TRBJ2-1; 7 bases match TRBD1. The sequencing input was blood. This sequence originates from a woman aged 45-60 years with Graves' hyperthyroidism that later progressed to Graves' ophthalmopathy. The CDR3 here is CASSWEQGPYNEQFF. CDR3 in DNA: TGCGCCAGCAGCTGGGAACAGGGGCCCTACAATGAGCAGTTCTTC. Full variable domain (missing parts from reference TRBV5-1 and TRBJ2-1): KAGVTQTPRYLIKTRGQQVTLSCSPISGHRSVSWYQQTPGQGLQFLFEYFSETQRNKGNFPGRFSGRQFSNSRSEMNVSTLELGDSALYLCASSWEQGPYNEQFFGPGTRLTVL.